Presented here are 30 T cell receptor beta chains from one specimen sequenced in a study of immune evolution from preneoplasia to lung adenocarcinoma. Profiling relied on immunoSEQ multiplex PCR, and the TCRdb table lists in-frame clones only, not all of them. The data hold roughly 3,500 clones, with around 80% observed a single time. Sequencing was carried out using FFPE adjacent normal lung tissue. The receptor set was obtained from a person between 65 and 80 years old with lung adenocarcinoma.

This clone was observed a few times. The CDR3 loop reads CASSSRGGNSYNEQFF. The CDR3 DNA reads as TGTGCCAGCAGTTCTAGGGGGGGCAACTCCTACAATGAGCAGTTCTTC. The chain couples TRBV5-4 to TRBJ2-1, with D perhaps TRBD2 (7 bases). Trimming stripped 5 bases from V and 0 bases from J, with 15 bases between. The CDR3 contains 16 residues. Germline CDR1 reads SGHNT; CDR2 reads YYREEE (reference sequence). The full variable domain, rest sourced from reference TRBV5-4 and TRBJ2-1, is ETGVTQSPTHLIKTRGQQVTLRCSSQSGHNTVSWYQQALGQGPQFIFQYYREEENGRGNFPPRFSGLQFPNYSSELNVNALELDDSALYLCASSSRGGNSYNEQFFGPGTRLTVL.

In its sample, this clone is large. The gene calls are TRBV29-1 and TRBJ1-2; TRBD1 is a possible D gene (5 bases). The CDR3 covers 11 residues. Germline CDR1 reads SQVTM; CDR2 reads ANQGSEA. The ends were cut back, 8 bases at V and 6 bases at J, with 13 bases in the middle. This CDR3 is CSCRQGDGYTF. The CDR3 bases are TGCAGCTGCCGGCAGGGAGATGGCTACACCTTC.

The V and J genes are TRBV7-8 and TRBJ2-7; 10 nucleotides agree with TRBD2. CDR3 length equals 16 residues. The germline CDR1 and CDR2 sequences are SGHVS and FQNEAQ. V dropped 2 bases and J dropped 0; count of bases not matched to a gene: 4. DNA for the CDR3: TGTGCCAGCAGCTTAATTAGCGGGGGGTCCTCCTACGAGCAGTACTTC. Residues: CASSLISGGSSYEQYF.

The J gene is TRBJ2-7, the V gene TRBV7-1, with 7 positions matching TRBD1. TRBV7-1 is labeled an ORF, and its function is uncertain. Trimming at V came to 7 bases and at J to 2 bases, leaving 5 bases not matched to a gene. This CDR3 is 13 amino acids long. The CDR3 loop is CASNPTGPYEQYF. CDR3 DNA sequence: TGTGCCAGCAACCCGACAGGGCCCTACGAGCAGTACTTC.

There are a few counts of this clone. The J gene is TRBJ1-4, the V gene TRBV6-1, with a tentative D call TRBD1 (5 bases). Per germline, CDR1 MNHNS and CDR2 SASEGT. The V end was cut by 3 bases, the J end by 3 bases, with 17 bases between. The CDR3 is 17 residues long. In DNA, the CDR3 is TGTGCCAGCAGTGATCCCTTCTCGGGGGAGGCTAATGAAAAACTGTTTTTT. It is translated as CASSDPFSGEANEKLFF.

The V gene is TRBV11-3, the J gene TRBJ2-1; 11 positions agree with TRBD2. Trimming took 6 bases from V and 0 from J; bases not matched to a gene: 1. This CDR3 spans 15 amino acids. Germline CDR1 SGHNT, CDR2 YENEEA. The CDR3 region is CASSLAGGSYNEQFF. The DNA of the CDR3 is TGTGCCAGCAGTCTAGCGGGGGGCTCCTACAATGAGCAGTTCTTC.

This chain joins TRBV11-2 and TRBJ2-6; D uncertain. CDR1 and CDR2 (germline): SGHAT, FQNNGV. Trimming cost V 3 bases and J 0 bases, with 3 bases left between them. This CDR3 has 14 amino acids. CDR3 in amino acids: CASSLISGANVLTF. As DNA, the CDR3 is TGTGCCAGCAGCTTGATCTCTGGGGCCAACGTCCTGACTTTC.

This clone has a single count. The chain recombines TRBV9 with TRBJ2-7; TRBD2 matches at 8 bases. Per germline, CDR1 SGDLS and CDR2 YYNGEE. The CDR3 runs 16 residues. After removal of 0 bases from V and 2 bases from J, the junction contained 7 bases not matched to a gene. The CDR3 region has the DNA TGTGCCAGCAGCGTAGAGGCGGGAGGCTCCACCTACGAGCAGTACTTC. Its protein product is CASSVEAGGSTYEQYF.

The chain links TRBV12-5 to TRBJ2-5; D may be TRBD2 (5 bases). Per the germline V gene, CDR1 is LGHNT and CDR2 is FRNRAP. The CDR3 extends over 12 amino acids. The V gene lost 8 bases and the J gene lost 7 bases, with 14 bases spanning the gap. CDR3 DNA: TGTGCTAGTCGCCCCGGACTGGGGACCCAGTACTTC. This codes for CASRPGLGTQYF.

The chain uses TRBV7-3 and TRBJ1-6; maybe TRBD1 (6 bases). The V end was cut by 5 bases, the J end by 7 bases, with 12 bases between. This CDR3 contains 14 residues. CDR1 is SGHTA and CDR2 is FQGTGA in the germline V gene. The CDR3 coding sequence is TGTGCCAGCAGCCGGGGGGCAGCAAATTCACCCCTCCACTTT. Protein sequence: CASSRGAANSPLHF.

The genes are TRBV5-1 and TRBJ2-3, with a weak D call TRBD2 (5 bases). V lost 0 bases, J lost 0 bases, and 11 bases lay in between. The CDR3 consists of 16 residues. Germline V lookup: CDR1 SGHRS, CDR2 YFSETQ. DNA of the CDR3: TGCGCCAGCAGCTTGGTCGCGGGCCTAAGCACAGATACGCAGTATTTT. This encodes CASSLVAGLSTDTQYF. The whole variable domain, filled in from reference TRBV5-1 and TRBJ2-3, reads KAGVTQTPRYLIKTRGQQVTLSCSPISGHRSVSWYQQTPGQGLQFLFEYFSETQRNKGNFPGRFSGRQFSNSRSEMNVSTLELGDSALYLCASSLVAGLSTDTQYFGPGTRLTVL.

The chain carries TRBV7-2 and TRBJ2-4; D could derive from TRBD1 or TRBD2 (5 bases each). The CDR3 length is 13 residues. Looked up from germline, CDR1 is SGHTA and CDR2 is FQGNSA. The ends were cut back, 2 bases at V and 11 bases at J, with 13 bases in the middle. CDR3: CASSLRGQTFQYF. The CDR3 nucleotides are TGTGCCAGCAGCTTACGGGGCCAAACGTTTCAGTACTTC.

This clone appeared a few times. The chain carries TRBV10-2 and TRBJ1-3; D is unclear. From germline, CDR1 is WSHSY and CDR2 SAAADI. The CDR3 runs to 14 residues. V was clipped by 3 bases and J by 0 bases, with 6 bases between them. CDR3 amino acids: CASSDTHSGNTIYF. In DNA, the CDR3 is TGCGCCAGCAGTGACACCCACTCTGGAAACACCATATATTTT.

This chain links TRBV7-3 with TRBJ2-7; no clear D. This CDR3 is built from 13 residues. Germline loops: CDR1 SGHTA, CDR2 FQGTGA. V dropped 0 bases and J dropped 8 bases, with 11 bases sitting between them. CDR3 residues: CASSLTASAKQYF. CDR3 coding DNA: TGTGCCAGCAGCTTAACGGCTTCGGCGAAGCAGTACTTC. Complete variable domain (other parts from reference TRBV7-3 and TRBJ2-7): GAGVSQTPSNKVTEKGKYVELRCDPISGHTALYWYRQSLGQGPEFLIYFQGTGAADDSGLPNDRFFAVRPEGSVSTLKIQRTERGDSAVYLCASSLTASAKQYFGPGTRLTVT.

This sequence joins TRBV9 and TRBJ2-6; 7 nucleotides match TRBD1. The ends lost 6 bases at V and 0 bases at J; junction bases unmatched: 12. CDR1 and CDR2 from the germline V gene are SGDLS and YYNGEE. This CDR3 has 18 residues. In nucleotides, the CDR3 is TGTGCCAGCACCCCCTGGGGACAGACAAGCTCTGGGGCCAACGTCCTGACTTTC. Translation: CASTPWGQTSSGANVLTF. Variable domain in full (rest from reference TRBV9 and TRBJ2-6): DSGVTQTPKHLITATGQRVTLRCSPRSGDLSVYWYQQSLDQGLQFLIQYYNGEERAKGNILERFSAQQFPDLHSELNLSSLELGDSALYFCASTPWGQTSSGANVLTFGAGSRLTVL.

The chain uses TRBV10-1 and TRBJ2-3, with TRBD2 matching over 8 bases. J was trimmed by 4 bases and V by 3 bases; bases with no gene match: 9. Germline V CDR1 and CDR2: WNHNN, SYGVQD (reference sequence). The CDR3 runs to 16 residues. DNA of the CDR3: TGCGCCAGCAGTGATTCCTCAGCGGGAGCGTCAGATACGCAGTATTTT. Encoded protein: CASSDSSAGASDTQYF.

In the case of this clone: Germline is not matched at one junction end, which may reflect a read error. CDR3 amino acids: CASSFPGTSAPGF. Here the CDR3 DNA reads TGTGCCAGCAGTTTCCCCGGGACTAGCGCCCCAGGCTTC. The chain combines TRBV28 with TRBJ2-7; 10 nucleotides line up with TRBD2. Germline V gene lookup returns CDR1 MDHEN and CDR2 SYDVKM. The CDR3 totals 13 residues. The full variable domain, in which reference TRBV28 and TRBJ2-7 provide the parts outside the CDR3, is DVKVTQSSRYLVKRTGEKVFLECVQDMDHENMFWYRQDPGLGLRLIYFSYDVKMKEKGDIPEGYSVSREKKERFSLILESASTNQTSMYLCASSFPGTSAPGFGPGTRLTVT.

The chain has TRBV28 and TRBJ1-2; no clear D gene. This CDR3 has 14 amino acids. V was trimmed by 8 bases and J by 0 bases, leaving 13 bases between them. In germline, CDR1 is MDHEN, CDR2 SYDVKM. CDR3 residues: CASGRPQANYGYTF. The CDR3 bases are TGTGCCAGCGGCAGACCCCAAGCTAACTATGGCTACACCTTC.

V is TRBV4-3 and J is TRBJ1-1; tentatively, D is TRBD1 (6 bases). This CDR3 spans 16 amino acids. Germline assignment: CDR1 LGHNA and CDR2 YSLEER. The V and J ends lost 0 bases and 10 bases respectively, with 21 bases between them. CDR3 loop: CASSQDSQSGAPRAFF. As DNA, the CDR3 is TGCGCCAGCAGCCAAGACAGCCAGTCGGGGGCTCCGAGAGCTTTCTTT.

The rearrangement uses TRBV28 and TRBJ2-7, with TRBD1 as a possible D gene (6 bases). CDR1 is MDHEN, CDR2 SYDVKM, per germline. V dropped 6 bases and J dropped 2 bases, with 14 bases sitting between them. The CDR3 contains 14 residues. The CDR3 DNA is TGTGCCAGCAGAACACAGGGTCGGGCCTACGAGCAGTACTTC. It encodes CASRTQGRAYEQYF. Full variable domain (remainder filled in from reference TRBV28 and TRBJ2-7): DVKVTQSSRYLVKRTGEKVFLECVQDMDHENMFWYRQDPGLGLRLIYFSYDVKMKEKGDIPEGYSVSREKKERFSLILESASTNQTSMYLCASRTQGRAYEQYFGPGTRLTVT.

The chain carries TRBV6-1 and TRBJ1-2; D is ambiguous. The germline CDR1 and CDR2 sequences are MNHNS and SASEGT. The CDR3 totals 14 residues. Trimming stripped 9 bases from V and 4 bases from J, with 18 bases between. CDR3 nucleotides: TGTGCCAGTAGCAGAGGTCGGGGAGGCTATGGCTACACCTTC. As protein: CASSRGRGGYGYTF.

V is TRBV11-2 and J is TRBJ2-7, with a tentative D call TRBD1 (6 bases). CDR3 length equals 14 residues. In germline, CDR1 is SGHAT, CDR2 FQNNGV. V lost 4 bases to trimming and J lost 2 bases, with 12 bases between them. The CDR3 nucleotides are TGTGCCAGCAGCTCCCGGACAGCCGCCTACGAGCAGTACTTC. This gives the protein CASSSRTAAYEQYF. The full variable domain, completed using reference TRBV11-2 and TRBJ2-7, is EAGVAQSPRYKIIEKRQSVAFWCNPISGHATLYWYQQILGQGPKLLIQFQNNGVVDDSQLPKDRFSAERLKGVDSTLKIQPAKLEDSAVYLCASSSRTAAYEQYFGPGTRLTVT.

This chain uses TRBV7-2 with TRBJ1-5; D gene uncertain. This CDR3 spans 14 amino acids. The germline V and J ends were trimmed by 2 bases and 5 bases, with 10 bases remaining between them. CDR1 SGHTA and CDR2 FQGNSA come from the germline V gene. The DNA of the CDR3 is TGTGCCAGCAGCTTAATGCCTGGGGATCAGCCCCAGCATTTT. Encoded protein: CASSLMPGDQPQHF.

J is TRBJ2-7 and V is TRBV10-3; D perhaps matches TRBD2 (6 bases). Trimming shortened V by 10 bases and J by 7 bases, and 23 bases separated the two germline ends. CDR3 length: 14 residues. Germline assignment: CDR1 ENHRY and CDR2 SYGVKD. This chain's CDR3 is CATQGRGTVREQYF. CDR3 sequence (DNA): TGTGCCACCCAGGGACGGGGGACGGTGCGAGAGCAGTACTTC.

This chain connects TRBV2 to TRBJ2-3; 11 bases fit TRBD2. Per the germline V gene, CDR1 is SNHLY and CDR2 is FYNNEI. The CDR3 has 16 amino acids. Trimming cost V 8 bases and J 4 bases; bases outside gene matches: 11. The chain's CDR3 is CASFGLLAGGADTQYF. The CDR3, as DNA: TGTGCCAGCTTCGGTCTTCTAGCGGGGGGCGCAGATACGCAGTATTTT.

This chain connects TRBV5-1 to TRBJ1-1; D is perhaps TRBD1 (6 bases). The CDR3 runs 15 residues. CDR1 is SGHRS and CDR2 is YFSETQ in the germline V gene. The V and J ends lost 4 bases and 1 base respectively, with 14 bases between them. The CDR3 is CASSSAGARNTEAFF. The CDR3 DNA is TGCGCCAGCAGCAGTGCAGGGGCTAGGAACACTGAAGCTTTCTTT.

The rearrangement links TRBV9 to TRBJ2-7; no clear D. Trimming stripped 0 bases from V and 0 bases from J, with 4 bases between. The CDR3 totals 13 residues. The V gene's germline CDR1 is SGDLS and CDR2 YYNGEE. The CDR3 bases are TGTGCCAGCAGCGTAGGAGCCTCCTACGAGCAGTACTTC. This translates into CASSVGASYEQYF.

This clone was detected a few times. This chain connects TRBV11-3 to TRBJ2-1; no reliable D call. The germline V and J ends were trimmed by 6 bases and 0 bases, with 9 bases remaining between them. Looked up from germline, CDR1 is SGHNT and CDR2 is YENEEA. This CDR3 is 14 amino acids long. CDR3 sequence: CASRRLSSYNEQFF. The CDR3 DNA is TGTGCCAGCAGGCGACTGAGCTCCTACAATGAGCAGTTCTTC. Filled out from reference TRBV11-3 and TRBJ2-1, the complete variable domain reads EAGVVQSPRYKIIEKKQPVAFWCNPISGHNTLYWYLQNLGQGPELLIRYENEEAVDDSQLPKDRFSAERLKGVDSTLKIQPAELGDSAVYLCASRRLSSYNEQFFGPGTRLTVL.

The rearrangement joins TRBV10-2 to TRBJ2-2; no definite D call. This CDR3 spans 11 amino acids. CDR1 is WSHSY and CDR2 is SAAADI in the germline V gene. V lost 7 bases to trimming and J lost 5 bases, with 5 bases between them. The CDR3 is CASKLTGELFF. The CDR3 coding sequence is TGCGCCAGCAAGTTAACCGGGGAGCTGTTTTTT.

J is TRBJ1-1 and V is TRBV5-1; D gene ambiguous. The CDR3 is 13 residues long. CDR1 SGHRS and CDR2 YFSETQ come from the germline V gene. The germline V and J ends were trimmed by 2 bases and 1 base, with 6 bases remaining between them. The CDR3 DNA reads TGCGCCAGCAGCTTAACGAGGAACACTGAAGCTTTCTTT. Translation: CASSLTRNTEAFF.